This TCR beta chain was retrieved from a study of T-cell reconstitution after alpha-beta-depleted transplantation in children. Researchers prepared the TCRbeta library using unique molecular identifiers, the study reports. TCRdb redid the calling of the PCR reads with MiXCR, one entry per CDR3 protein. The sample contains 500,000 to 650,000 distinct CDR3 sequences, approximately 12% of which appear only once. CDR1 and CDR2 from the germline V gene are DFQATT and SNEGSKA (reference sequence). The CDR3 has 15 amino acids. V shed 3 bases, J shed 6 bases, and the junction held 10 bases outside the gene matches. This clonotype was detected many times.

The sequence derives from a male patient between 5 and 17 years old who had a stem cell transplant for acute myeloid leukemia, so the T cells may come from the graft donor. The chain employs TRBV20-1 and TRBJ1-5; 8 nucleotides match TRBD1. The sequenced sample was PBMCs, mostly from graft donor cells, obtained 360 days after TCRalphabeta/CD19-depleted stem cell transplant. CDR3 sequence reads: CSASPGQGRIQPQHF. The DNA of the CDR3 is TGCAGTGCTAGCCCCGGACAGGGAAGGATTCAGCCCCAGCATTTT.